This T cell receptor (beta chain) emerged from a study of CXCR3-negative and CXCR3-positive naive CD8 T cells (dated by TCRdb to the late 2010s). Background on the whole study: About 135 million TRB reads were obtained in total, roughly 1.5 +/- 0.3 million reads per library. The diversity and physicochemical repertoire analyses included 11 donors pooled from two independent experiments. The TRBV-TRBJ cluster analysis covered naive subsets from 5 donors and memory cells from 3 donors. Broad study findings and their caveats: Freshly isolated PBMCs were used for most assays because CXCR3 expression partially decreased after cryopreservation. Within the same donor, TRBV-TRBJ usage looked similar between naive CXCR3-negative and CXCR3-positive cells, but memory cells had distinct patterns. Both naive subsets had comparably high repertoire diversity, while memory CD8+ T cells had much lower repertoire diversity. Because surface CD5, which has been linked to self-reactivity in mice, was comparable between naive subsets, TCR interaction strength was also inferred from TRB CDR3 physicochemical properties. TRB CDR3s from CXCR3-positive naive cells showed higher hydrophobicity (lower Kidera factor 4), lower energy, and higher strength and volume indices than CXCR3-negative naive cells.

Concerning this clonotype itself: What antigen it recognizes has not been identified.

Instrument used: NextSeq 550. The Human TCR Profiling Kit (MiLaboratory) was used to prepare UMI-labeled 5' RACE TRB cDNA libraries. The full amount of extracted RNA was used for cDNA synthesis, and the full amount of resulting cDNA was used for PCR amplification. Libraries were prepared in parallel using an identical number of PCR cycles. Concerning the study's data processing: MIGEC and MiXCR extracted about 50,000 +/- 10,000 unique UMI-labeled TRB cDNA molecules per library, requiring at least two reads per UMI. An average of approximately 40,000 +/- 10,000 functional in-frame TRB CDR3 nucleotide clonotypes without stop codons was found per library. After each sample was downsampled to 5000 UMI-labeled TRB molecules, VDJtools was used to calculate diversity metrics such as normalized Shannon-Wiener and Chao1. VDJtools was used to calculate clonotype-size-weighted physicochemical properties of the central five CDR3 residues, namely interaction energy, strength, volume and Kidera factor 4. With the reads reprocessed by TCRdb, a single entry stands for each CDR3 protein sequence and no DNA is reported. For this entry, the V and J calls and clone size follow TCRdb and not the study's own pipeline. The sample table includes tens of thousands of distinct CDR3 sequences. The biggest ten clones account for around 5% of the sample.

Each CD8+ T cell subset was flow-sorted in triplicate, with over 250,000 cells per subset placed directly into RLT lysis buffer. Naive CD8+ T cells were defined stringently as CD45RO-CCR7+CD27+CD95- to exclude memory contaminants. Using standard density gradient centrifugation, peripheral blood mononuclear cells were isolated from buffy coats. A FACSAria III was used to flow-sort naive CD8+ T cells into CXCR3-negative and CXCR3-positive populations. Total RNA was extracted from sorted cells with an RNeasy Mini Kit. Via the germline V gene (reference sequence), CDR1 is SEHNR and CDR2 FQNEAQ. The CDR3 holds 12 amino acids from the cysteine to the phenylalanine. This entry has no DNA.

This TCR derives from a human donor in good health. Some clones in this sample may be carry-over from other donors' samples. Sequenced: naive CXCR3+ CD8+ T cells from blood. This sample's cell subset or site label indicates: CD45RO-CCR7+CD27+CD95- naive CD8+ T cells expressing CXCR3 (TNR3+). The sequence joins TRBV7-9 to TRBJ2-1. The CDR3 region reads CASSLGEGEQFF.